The TCR beta chain under discussion was sequenced for a study of cytomegalovirus exposure and HLA in healthy donors. Healthy donors of bone marrow made up the group. Study-level points and caveats: Researchers catalogued about 160 TCR beta chains as cytomegalovirus-associated. Reportedly, fewer N-insertions than the approximately 680-donor mean appeared in an Asian-associated ancestry cluster in a later analysis.

The PCR contained 60 Vbeta and 13 Jbeta primers. Source study methods: There were 80 million to 95 million unique TCR beta chains by a later count, and some 10 million of them were shared. Data came from immunoSEQ multiplex PCR; TCRdb stores just in-frame clones and leaves some out. For V, J and clone size, that table is used; D and trimming come from the DNA. With over 45,000 clones in the sample, the ten largest clones hold approximately 2.1%. Turning to this clone: The antigen remains undetermined.

The germline CDR1 and CDR2 sequences are GTSNPN and SVGIG (reference sequence). Trimming shortened V by 0 bases and J by 7 bases, and 10 bases separated the two germline ends. CDR3 length equals 13 residues. The rearrangement uses TRBV30 and TRBJ1-5; D gene uncertain. The TCR sequence derives from a woman aged 18-30 years in good health and CMV-seronegative. Sequenced input: PBMCs. Written as DNA, the CDR3 is TGTGCCTGGAGTGTACGGGGTAAGCAGCCCCAGCATTTT. Its protein product is CAWSVRGKQPQHF.